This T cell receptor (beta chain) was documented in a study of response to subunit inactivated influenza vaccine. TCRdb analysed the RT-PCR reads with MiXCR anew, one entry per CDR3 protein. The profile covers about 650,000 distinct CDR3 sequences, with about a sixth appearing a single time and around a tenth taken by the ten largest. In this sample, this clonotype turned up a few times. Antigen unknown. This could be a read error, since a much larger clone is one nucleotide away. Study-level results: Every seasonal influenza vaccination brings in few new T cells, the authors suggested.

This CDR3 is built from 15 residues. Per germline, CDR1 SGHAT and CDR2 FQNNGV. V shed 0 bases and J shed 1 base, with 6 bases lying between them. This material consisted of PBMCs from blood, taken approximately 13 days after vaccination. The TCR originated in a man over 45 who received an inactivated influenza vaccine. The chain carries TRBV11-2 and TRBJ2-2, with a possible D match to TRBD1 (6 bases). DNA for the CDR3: TGTGCCAGCAGCTTAGAGGGACAGAACACCGGGGAGCTGTTTTTT. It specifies CASSLEGQNTGELFF.